This is a list of T cell receptor beta chains from one sample in a study of post-analysis software for immune sequencing data. TCRdb fed the PCR reads into MiXCR, producing one record per CDR3 protein. The top ten hold about 4.5% of the sample, which has hundreds of thousands of distinct CDR3 sequences, 53% seen once. What was sequenced was blood. These receptor sequences come from a girl between 10 and 17 years old with multiple sclerosis. The CDR3 runs from the conserved cysteine through the conserved F or W. The order of the fields is D gene, V gene, J gene, clone size, CDR3 protein, CDR3 DNA. A D gene is named only where the DNA matches it firmly. Clone size, where shown, is once, few, many, or a class for clones that have expanded.

NA,TRBV20-1,TRBJ1-5,NA,CSAREAGRVLNQPQHF,TGCAGTGCTAGAGAAGCAGGGAGAGTACTCAATCAGCCCCAGCATTTT
NA,TRBV29-1,TRBJ2-1,few,CSASRDYNEQFF,TGCAGCGCTAGCAGGGACTACAATGAGCAGTTCTTC
TRBD1,TRBV15,TRBJ2-7,NA,CATSRDRAVNEQYF,TGTGCCACCAGCAGGGACAGGGCCGTCAACGAGCAGTACTTC
NA,TRBV24-1,TRBJ1-2,few,CATSDLADYGYTF,TGTGCCACCAGTGATTTGGCAGACTATGGCTACACCTTC
TRBD1,TRBV27,TRBJ1-6,NA,CASSFLDRGSSPLHF,TGTGCCAGCAGTTTCTTGGACAGGGGAAGTTCACCCCTCCACTTT
NA,TRBV12-5,TRBJ2-7,NA,CASGLEQRYEQYF,TGTGCTAGTGGTTTGGAACAGAGATACGAGCAGTACTTC
NA,TRBV7-9,TRBJ2-3,once,CASSPETSLGTDTQYF,TGTGCCAGCAGCCCTGAGACATCCTTAGGCACAGATACGCAGTATTTT
TRBD2,TRBV2,TRBJ2-5,once,CASSEEVSGGTGETQYF,TGTGCCAGCAGTGAAGAGGTTAGCGGGGGGACCGGAGAGACCCAGTACTTC
TRBD1,TRBV5-1,TRBJ1-4,NA,CATSLEGANEKLFF,TGCGCCACCTCGCTGGAGGGGGCGAACGAAAAACTGTTTTTT
NA,TRBV10-3,TRBJ1-1,few,CASRPGAGEAFF,TGTGCCTCGCGCCCAGGGGCAGGTGAAGCTTTCTTT
TRBD2,TRBV7-3,TRBJ2-3,few,CASSSTSGTTDTQYF,TGTGCCAGCAGCTCGACTAGCGGGACCACAGATACGCAGTATTTT
NA,TRBV18,TRBJ2-5,NA,CASSARRGKQYF,TGTGCCAGCTCAGCTCGCCGGGGCAAGCAGTACTTC
NA,TRBV21-1,TRBJ2-3,NA,CATNRPGGRGTQYF,TGTGCCACAAACAGGCCAGGGGGTCGTGGAACGCAGTATTTT
NA,TRBV3-1,TRBJ1-5,NA,CASSGNSNQPQHF,TGTGCCAGCAGTGGCAATAGCAATCAGCCCCAGCATTTT
NA,TRBV20-1,TRBJ2-5,few,CSARRSETQYF,TGCAGTGCGAGACGTTCGGAGACCCAGTACTTC
NA,TRBV20-1,TRBJ1-5,NA,CSAGGFSNQPQHF,TGCAGTGCTGGGGGGTTTAGCAATCAGCCCCAGCATTTT
NA,TRBV11-2,TRBJ2-7,few,CASSLAGLEQYF,TGTGCCAGCAGCTTAGCTGGTCTCGAGCAGTACTTC
NA,TRBV7-6,TRBJ1-1,few,CASSLPPGQNTEAFF,TGTGCCAGCAGCTTACCACCGGGACAGAACACTGAAGCTTTCTTT
NA,TRBV7-7,TRBJ2-1,few,CASSARASYYNEQFF,TGTGCCAGCAGCGCGAGGGCTAGCTACTACAATGAGCAGTTCTTC
NA,TRBV20-1,TRBJ2-5,NA,CSAQGTSPQETQYF,TGCAGTGCACAAGGGACCTCGCCGCAAGAGACCCAGTACTTC
NA,TRBV21-1,TRBJ2-7,few,CASKERESNYEQYF,TGTGCCAGCAAGGAGCGGGAGAGTAACTACGAGCAGTACTTC
NA,TRBV12-3/TRBV12-4,TRBJ2-3,NA,CASSLSNRVYTDTQYF,TGTGCCAGCAGTTTGAGCAACAGGGTCTACACAGATACGCAGTATTTT
NA,TRBV3-1,TRBJ2-3,NA,CASSQAPGTESTDTQYF,TGTGCCAGCAGCCAAGCCCCGGGGACGGAGAGCACAGATACGCAGTATTTT
NA,TRBV5-6,TRBJ2-1,NA,CASGTGAGPPNEQFF,TGTGCCAGCGGAACTGGAGCGGGCCCGCCAAATGAGCAGTTCTTC
NA,TRBV10-3,TRBJ2-7,few,CAISDGGRNEQYF,TGTGCCATCAGTGACGGGGGGCGAAACGAGCAGTACTTC
NA,TRBV7-9,TRBJ2-5,NA,CASSLAAGRRYF,TGTGCCAGCAGCTTAGCGGCGGGCAGACGGTACTTC
NA,TRBV7-3,TRBJ2-3,NA,CASSLARTPKEDDTQYF,TGTGCCAGCAGCTTAGCGCGGACACCTAAGGAGGACGATACGCAGTATTTT
NA,TRBV5-1,TRBJ2-3,NA,CASSLDGRADTQYF,TGCGCCAGCAGCTTGGACGGGAGAGCAGATACGCAGTATTTT
NA,TRBV4-1,TRBJ2-7,NA,CASSQRILAPYEQYF,TGCGCCAGCAGCCAACGAATACTAGCACCCTACGAGCAGTACTTC
NA,TRBV4-1,TRBJ2-3,NA,CASSPFPTTDTQYF,TGCGCCAGCAGCCCCTTTCCCACCACAGATACGCAGTATTTT
TRBD2,TRBV7-3,TRBJ2-3,NA,CASSLWGRERGTDTQYF,TGTGCCAGCAGCTTATGGGGGAGGGAGAGGGGCACAGATACGCAGTATTTT
NA,TRBV5-1,TRBJ2-7,NA,CASRREKGPPEAYEQYF,TGCGCCAGCAGGAGGGAGAAGGGGCCCCCCGAAGCCTACGAGCAGTACTTC
NA,TRBV20-1,TRBJ2-3,NA,CSATLMRDSDTQYF,TGCAGTGCTACTCTCATGAGGGACTCAGATACGCAGTATTTT
TRBD1,TRBV12-3/TRBV12-4,TRBJ2-1,NA,CASSLSGQGALEQFF,TGTGCCAGCAGTTTAAGTGGACAGGGGGCTCTTGAGCAGTTCTTC
TRBD2,TRBV7-3,TRBJ2-3,NA,CASSASSGGTPDTQYF,TGTGCCAGCAGCGCCTCTAGCGGGGGGACCCCTGATACGCAGTATTTT
NA,TRBV20-1,TRBJ2-7,NA,CSASGGTEPTYEQYF,TGCAGTGCCAGTGGGGGGACGGAGCCTACCTACGAGCAGTACTTC
TRBD2,TRBV6-1,TRBJ2-7,NA,CASRFRLAGVYEQYF,TGTGCCAGCAGGTTCCGGCTAGCGGGGGTCTACGAGCAGTACTTC
TRBD2,TRBV2,TRBJ2-5,NA,CASSEGPTSGSETQYF,TGTGCCAGCAGTGAGGGTCCGACTAGCGGGAGTGAGACCCAGTACTTC
NA,TRBV25-1,TRBJ2-7,NA,CTNSDHRVSTYEQYF,TGTACCAACAGTGACCACAGGGTATCGACCTACGAGCAGTACTTC
NA,TRBV7-8,TRBJ2-7,NA,CASSFPQEGARSQYF,TGTGCCAGCAGCTTCCCTCAGGAAGGGGCCAGGTCGCAGTACTTC
NA,TRBV5-1,TRBJ2-6,few,CASSSQAGANVLTF,TGCGCCAGCAGCTCCCAGGCTGGGGCCAACGTCCTGACTTTC